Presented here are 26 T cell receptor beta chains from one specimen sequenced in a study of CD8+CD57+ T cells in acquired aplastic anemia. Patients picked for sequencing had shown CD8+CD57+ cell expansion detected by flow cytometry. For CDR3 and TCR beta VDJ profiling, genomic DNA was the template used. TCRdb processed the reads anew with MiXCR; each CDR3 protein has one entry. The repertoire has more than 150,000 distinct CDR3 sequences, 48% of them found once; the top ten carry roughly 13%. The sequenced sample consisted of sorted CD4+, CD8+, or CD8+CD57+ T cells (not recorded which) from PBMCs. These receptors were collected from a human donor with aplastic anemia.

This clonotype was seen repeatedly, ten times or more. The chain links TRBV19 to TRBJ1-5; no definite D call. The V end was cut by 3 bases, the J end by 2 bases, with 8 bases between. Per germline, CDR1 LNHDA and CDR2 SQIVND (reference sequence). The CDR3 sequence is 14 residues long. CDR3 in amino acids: CASSIRRGNQPQHF. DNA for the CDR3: TGTGCCAGTAGTATTCGGAGGGGCAATCAGCCCCAGCATTTT.

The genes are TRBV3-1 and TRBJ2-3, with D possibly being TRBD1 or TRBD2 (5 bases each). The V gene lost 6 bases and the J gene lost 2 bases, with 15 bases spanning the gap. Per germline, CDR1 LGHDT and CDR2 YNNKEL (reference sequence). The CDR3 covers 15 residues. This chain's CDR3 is CASRRDPKDTDTQYF. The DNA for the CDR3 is TGTGCCAGCAGACGGGACCCAAAAGACACAGATACGCAGTATTTT.

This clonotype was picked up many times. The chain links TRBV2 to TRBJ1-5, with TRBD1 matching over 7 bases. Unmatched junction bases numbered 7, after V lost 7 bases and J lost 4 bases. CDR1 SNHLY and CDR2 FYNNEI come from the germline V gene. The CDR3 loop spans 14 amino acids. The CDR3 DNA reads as TGTGCCAGCACCTACAGGGGTAGTAATCAGCCCCAGCATTTT. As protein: CASTYRGSNQPQHF.

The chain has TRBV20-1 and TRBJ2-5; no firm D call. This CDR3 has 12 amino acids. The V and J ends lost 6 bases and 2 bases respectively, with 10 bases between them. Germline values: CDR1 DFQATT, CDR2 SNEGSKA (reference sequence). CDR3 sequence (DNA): TGCAGTGCGCAGTCTACACAAGAGACCCAGTACTTC. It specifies CSAQSTQETQYF.

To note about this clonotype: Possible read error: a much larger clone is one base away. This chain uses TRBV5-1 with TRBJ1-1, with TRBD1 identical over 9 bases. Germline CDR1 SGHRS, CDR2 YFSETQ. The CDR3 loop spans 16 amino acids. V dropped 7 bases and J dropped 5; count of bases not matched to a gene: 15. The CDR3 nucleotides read TGCGCCAGCTGCCCTCTTGGACAGGGGATAAATACTGAAGCTTTCTTT. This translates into CASCPLGQGINTEAFF.

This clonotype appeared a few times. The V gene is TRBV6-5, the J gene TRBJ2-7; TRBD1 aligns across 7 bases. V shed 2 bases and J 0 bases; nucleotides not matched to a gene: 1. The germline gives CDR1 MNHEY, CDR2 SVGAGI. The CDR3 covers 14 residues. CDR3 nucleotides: TGTGCCAGCAGTTACGGACAGGTCTCCTACGAGCAGTACTTC. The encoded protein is CASSYGQVSYEQYF.

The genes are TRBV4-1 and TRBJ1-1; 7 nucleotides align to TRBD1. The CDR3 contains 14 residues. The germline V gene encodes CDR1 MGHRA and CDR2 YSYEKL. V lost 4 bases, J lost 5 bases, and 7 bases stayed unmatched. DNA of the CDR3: TGCGCCAGCAGCCTCCGACAGGGTAGAACTGAAGCTTTCTTT. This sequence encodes CASSLRQGRTEAFF.

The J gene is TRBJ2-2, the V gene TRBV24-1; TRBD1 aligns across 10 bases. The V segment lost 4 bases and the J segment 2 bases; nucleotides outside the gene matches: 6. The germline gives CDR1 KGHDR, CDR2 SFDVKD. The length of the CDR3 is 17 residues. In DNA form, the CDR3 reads TGTGCCACCAGTGACGCCGGGACAGGGGTCAACACCGGGGAGCTGTTTTTT. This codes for CATSDAGTGVNTGELFF.

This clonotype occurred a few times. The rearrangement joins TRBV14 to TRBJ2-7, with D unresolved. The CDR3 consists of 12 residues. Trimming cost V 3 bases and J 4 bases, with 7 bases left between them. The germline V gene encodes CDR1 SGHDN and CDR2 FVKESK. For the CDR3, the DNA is TGTGCCAGCAGCCAGGAAGATTACGAGCAGTACTTC. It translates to CASSQEDYEQYF.

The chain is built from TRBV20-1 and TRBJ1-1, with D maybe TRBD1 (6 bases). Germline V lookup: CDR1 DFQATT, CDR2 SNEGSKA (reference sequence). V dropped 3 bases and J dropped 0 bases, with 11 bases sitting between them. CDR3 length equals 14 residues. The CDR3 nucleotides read TGCAGTGCTAGGGCAGGGGCTATGAACACTGAAGCTTTCTTT. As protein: CSARAGAMNTEAFF.

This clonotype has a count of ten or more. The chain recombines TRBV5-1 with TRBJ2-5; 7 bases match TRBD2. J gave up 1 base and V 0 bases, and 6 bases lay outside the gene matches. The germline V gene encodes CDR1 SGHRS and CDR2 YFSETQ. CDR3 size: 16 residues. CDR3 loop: CASSLALGGFQETQYF. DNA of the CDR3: TGCGCCAGCAGCTTGGCCCTGGGAGGGTTCCAAGAGACCCAGTACTTC.

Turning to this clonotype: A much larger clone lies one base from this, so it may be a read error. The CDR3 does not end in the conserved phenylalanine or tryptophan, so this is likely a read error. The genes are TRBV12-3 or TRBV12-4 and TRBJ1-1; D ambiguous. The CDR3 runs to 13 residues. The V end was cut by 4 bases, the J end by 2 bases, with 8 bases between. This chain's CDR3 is CASSSQRNTEAFV. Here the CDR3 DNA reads TGTGCCAGCAGTTCGCAACGCAACACTGAAGCTTTCGTT.

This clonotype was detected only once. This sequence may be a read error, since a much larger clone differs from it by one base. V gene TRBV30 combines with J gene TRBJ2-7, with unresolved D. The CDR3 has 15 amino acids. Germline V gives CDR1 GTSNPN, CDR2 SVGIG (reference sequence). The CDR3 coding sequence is TGTACCTGGAGTGCCCTCGGGTCCTCGGGCTACGAGCAGTACTTC. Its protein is CTWSALGSSGYEQYF.

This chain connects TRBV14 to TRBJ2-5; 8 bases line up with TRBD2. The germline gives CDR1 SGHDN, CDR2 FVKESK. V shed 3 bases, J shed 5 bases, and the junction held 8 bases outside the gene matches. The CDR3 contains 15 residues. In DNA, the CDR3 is TGTGCCAGCAGCCAGACCAGCGGGGGCGGGGAGACCCAGTACTTC. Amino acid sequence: CASSQTSGGGETQYF. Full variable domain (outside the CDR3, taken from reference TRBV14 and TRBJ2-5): EAGVTQFPSHSVIEKGQTVTLRCDPISGHDNLYWYRRVMGKEIKFLLHFVKESKQDESGMPNNRFLAERTGGTYSTLKVQPAELEDSGVYFCASSQTSGGGETQYFGPGTRLLVL.

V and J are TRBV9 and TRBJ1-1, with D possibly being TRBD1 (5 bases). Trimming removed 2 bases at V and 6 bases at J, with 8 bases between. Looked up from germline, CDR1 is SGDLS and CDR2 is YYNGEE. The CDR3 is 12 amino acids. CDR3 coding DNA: TGTGCCAGCAGCGTTGTAGGGGCTGAAGCTTTCTTT. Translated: CASSVVGAEAFF.

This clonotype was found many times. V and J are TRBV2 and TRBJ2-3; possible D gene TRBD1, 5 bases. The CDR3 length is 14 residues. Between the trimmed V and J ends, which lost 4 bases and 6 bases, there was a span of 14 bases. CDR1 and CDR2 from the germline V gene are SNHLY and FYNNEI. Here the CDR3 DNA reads TGTGCCAGCAGTGGATGGACAAAGGGCGATACGCAGTATTTT. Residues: CASSGWTKGDTQYF. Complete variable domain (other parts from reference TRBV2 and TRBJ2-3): EPEVTQTPSHQVTQMGQEVILRCVPISNHLYFYWYRQILGQKVEFLVSFYNNEISEKSEIFDDQFSVERPDGSNFTLKIRSTKLEDSAMYFCASSGWTKGDTQYFGPGTRLTVL.

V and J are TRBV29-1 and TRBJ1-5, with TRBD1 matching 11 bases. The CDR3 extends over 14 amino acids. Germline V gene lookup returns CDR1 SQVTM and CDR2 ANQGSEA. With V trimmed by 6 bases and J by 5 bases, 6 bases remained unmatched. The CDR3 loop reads CSVDPGQGDQPQHF. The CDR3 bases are TGCAGCGTCGACCCGGGACAGGGGGATCAGCCCCAGCATTTT.

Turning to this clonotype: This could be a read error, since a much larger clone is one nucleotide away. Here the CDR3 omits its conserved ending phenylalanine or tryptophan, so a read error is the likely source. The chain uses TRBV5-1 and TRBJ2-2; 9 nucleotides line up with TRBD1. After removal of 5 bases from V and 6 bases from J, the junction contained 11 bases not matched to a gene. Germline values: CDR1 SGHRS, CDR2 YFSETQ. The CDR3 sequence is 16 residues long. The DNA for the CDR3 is TGCGCCAGCAGTCAGGGACAGGGAATGAATGCCGGGGAGCTGTTTCTT. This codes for CASSQGQGMNAGELFL.

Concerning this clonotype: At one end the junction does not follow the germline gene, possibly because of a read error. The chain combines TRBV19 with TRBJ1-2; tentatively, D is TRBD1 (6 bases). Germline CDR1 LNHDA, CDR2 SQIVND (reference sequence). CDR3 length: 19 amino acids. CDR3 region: CPSSSGGQLRLGGNYGYTF. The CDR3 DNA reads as TGTCCCAGTAGTTCCGGTGGACAGTTACGCTTGGGAGGAAACTATGGCTACACCTTC.

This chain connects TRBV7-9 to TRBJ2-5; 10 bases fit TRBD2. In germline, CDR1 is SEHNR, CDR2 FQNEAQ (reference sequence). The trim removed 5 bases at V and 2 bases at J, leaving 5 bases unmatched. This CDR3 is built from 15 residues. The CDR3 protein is CASSPGTSEQETQYF. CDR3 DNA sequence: TGTGCCAGCAGCCCAGGGACTAGCGAACAAGAGACCCAGTACTTC. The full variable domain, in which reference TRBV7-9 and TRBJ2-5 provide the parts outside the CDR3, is DTGVSQNPRHKITKRGQNVTFRCDPISEHNRLYWYRQTLGQGPEFLTYFQNEAQLEKSRLLSDRFSAERPKGSFSTLEIQRTEQGDSAMYLCASSPGTSEQETQYFGPGTRLLVL.

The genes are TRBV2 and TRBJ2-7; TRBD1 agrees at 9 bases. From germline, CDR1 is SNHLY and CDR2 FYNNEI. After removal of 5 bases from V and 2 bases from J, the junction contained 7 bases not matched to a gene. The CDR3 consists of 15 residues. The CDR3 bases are TGTGCCAGCAGTATCCGACAGGGGGTTCCCTACGAGCAGTACTTC. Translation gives CASSIRQGVPYEQYF.

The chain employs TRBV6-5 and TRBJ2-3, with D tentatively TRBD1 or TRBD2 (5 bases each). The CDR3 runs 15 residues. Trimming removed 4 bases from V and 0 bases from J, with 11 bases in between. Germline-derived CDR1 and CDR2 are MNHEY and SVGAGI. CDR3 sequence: CASSSAGASTDTQYF. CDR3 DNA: TGTGCCAGCAGTTCCGCCGGGGCCAGCACAGATACGCAGTATTTT.

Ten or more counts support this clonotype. The CDR3 region is CASSLQGKLQPQHF. In nucleotides, the CDR3 is TGTGCCAGCAGCTTACAGGGAAAACTTCAGCCCCAGCATTTT. The chain carries TRBV13 and TRBJ1-5; TRBD1 might be the D (5 bases). CDR3 length: 14 amino acids. Germline loops: CDR1 PRHDT, CDR2 FYEKMQ (reference sequence). Trimming pared 2 bases from V and 6 bases from J, leaving 11 bases between. The full variable domain, rest sourced from reference TRBV13 and TRBJ1-5, is AAGVIQSPRHLIKEKRETATLKCYPIPRHDTVYWYQQGPGQDPQFLISFYEKMQSDKGSIPDRFSAQQFSDYHSELNMSSLELGDSALYFCASSLQGKLQPQHFGDGTRLSIL.

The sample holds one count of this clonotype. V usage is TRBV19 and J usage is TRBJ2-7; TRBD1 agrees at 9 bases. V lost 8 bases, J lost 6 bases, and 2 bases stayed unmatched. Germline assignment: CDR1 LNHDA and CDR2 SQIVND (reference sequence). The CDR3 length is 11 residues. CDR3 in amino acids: CASGTGREQYF. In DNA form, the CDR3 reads TGTGCCAGTGGGACAGGGCGCGAGCAGTACTTC.

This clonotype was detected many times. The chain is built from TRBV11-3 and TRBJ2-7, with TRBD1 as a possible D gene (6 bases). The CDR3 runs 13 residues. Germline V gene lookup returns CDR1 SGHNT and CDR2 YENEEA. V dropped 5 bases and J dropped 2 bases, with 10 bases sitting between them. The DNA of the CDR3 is TGTGCCAGCAGCCATACAGGGCCCTACGAGCAGTACTTC. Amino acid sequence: CASSHTGPYEQYF. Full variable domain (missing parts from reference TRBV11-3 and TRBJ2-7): EAGVVQSPRYKIIEKKQPVAFWCNPISGHNTLYWYLQNLGQGPELLIRYENEEAVDDSQLPKDRFSAERLKGVDSTLKIQPAELGDSAVYLCASSHTGPYEQYFGPGTRLTVT.

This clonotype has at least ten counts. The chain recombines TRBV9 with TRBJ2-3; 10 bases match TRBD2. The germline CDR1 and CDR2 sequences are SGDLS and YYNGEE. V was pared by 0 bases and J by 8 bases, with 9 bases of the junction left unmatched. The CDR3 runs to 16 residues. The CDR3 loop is CASSVGPSGGIGTQYF. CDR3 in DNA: TGTGCCAGCAGCGTAGGGCCTAGCGGGGGTATCGGTACGCAGTATTTT.